What follows are 6 T cell receptor beta chains derived from one specimen sequenced in a study of CD8+ T cells in alopecia areata. As the sequencing template, cDNA was produced by extracting RNA and reverse transcribing it. Here immunoSEQ multiplex PCR was the method, and the copy in TCRdb shows in-frame clones only, minus some. There are 140,000 to 150,000 clones in the sample; around 51% occur only once, and 0.99% lies in the top ten. Sample: CD4+ T cells sorted from blood, taken at week 0. Receptors were obtained from a human donor with alopecia areata.

The rearrangement uses TRBV6-5 and TRBJ2-2; perhaps TRBD2 as D (5 bases). Between the trimmed V and J ends, which lost 5 bases and 2 bases, there was a span of 9 bases. The germline gives CDR1 MNHEY, CDR2 SVGAGI. This CDR3 is built from 14 residues. CDR3 DNA: TGTGCCAGCAGTCTCCGGGGAAACACCGGGGAGCTGTTTTTT. Amino acid sequence: CASSLRGNTGELFF.

This clone has a handful of counts. The V call is TRBV6-6, the J call TRBJ2-4; D uncertain. CDR3 length: 11 amino acids. The germline V gene encodes CDR1 MNHNY and CDR2 SVGAGI (reference sequence). V lost 7 bases to trimming and J lost 1 base, with 2 bases between them. The CDR3 DNA follows: TGTGCCAGCACTGCCAAAAACATTCAGTACTTC. Translating it yields CASTAKNIQYF.

This clone has more than one count but fewer than ten. V and J are TRBV30 and TRBJ1-2, with D possibly TRBD1 on 5 matching bases. The length of the CDR3 is 14 residues. Germline CDR1 and CDR2: GTSNPN and SVGIG (reference sequence). Deletions cut 0 bases from V and 7 bases from J, with 15 bases between. The DNA of the CDR3 is TGTGCCTGGAGTGTAAGGAATCTCGGGGGTGGCTACACCTTC. Protein sequence: CAWSVRNLGGGYTF.

V and J are TRBV28 and TRBJ1-2; maybe TRBD1 (5 bases). Germline assignment: CDR1 MDHEN and CDR2 SYDVKM. The V gene lost 7 bases and the J gene lost 4 bases, with 16 bases spanning the gap. CDR3 length: 14 amino acids. DNA for the CDR3: TGTGCCAGCAACCCAAGGGACGGCTTCTATGGCTACACCTTC. Protein sequence: CASNPRDGFYGYTF.

V gene TRBV7-9 combines with J gene TRBJ2-7, with 8 nucleotides matching TRBD2. The CDR3 contains 16 residues. The trim removed 4 bases at V and 2 bases at J, leaving 10 bases unmatched. Germline V gene data show CDR1 as SEHNR and CDR2 as FQNEAQ (reference sequence). This CDR3 reads CASSSPGGAPPYEQYF. DNA of the CDR3: TGTGCCAGCAGCTCCCCCGGGGGGGCCCCCCCCTACGAGCAGTACTTC.

This chain uses TRBV2 with TRBJ1-2; 10 bases are shared with TRBD1. The junction had 6 bases not matched to a gene; V was cut back by 5 bases and J by 0 bases. Looked up from germline, CDR1 is SNHLY and CDR2 is FYNNEI. The CDR3 consists of 16 residues. This CDR3 is CASSLMGQGPNYGYTF. The DNA of the CDR3 is TGTGCCAGCAGTCTTATGGGACAGGGGCCTAACTATGGCTACACCTTC.